These 18 T cell receptor beta chains share one sample of origin, sequenced in a study of CXCR3-negative and CXCR3-positive naive CD8 T cells. No antigen has been assigned to these receptors. Study-wide results and limits: The study found more hydrophobic TRB CDR3s in CXCR3-positive naive cells than in CXCR3-negative naive cells.

UMI-tagged TRB cDNA libraries were built via 5' RACE. Using the 5' RACE reads, TCRdb records one entry per CDR3 protein without DNA. Recorded for this sample: approximately 130,000 distinct CDR3 sequences. Specimen: naive CXCR3+ CD8+ T cells from blood. Subset specified: CD45RO-CCR7+CD27+CD95- naive CD8+ T cells expressing CXCR3 (TNR3+). The receptors come from a human donor in good health. Some clones in this sample may be carry-over from other donors' samples.

The chain recombines TRBV28 with TRBJ1-2; TCRdb's D call of TRBD1 is untestable without DNA. The CDR3 is 13 amino acids. Germline CDR1 and CDR2: MDHEN and SYDVKM. This chain's CDR3 is CASSQGGSYGYTF.

The J gene is TRBJ2-1, the V gene TRBV4-1. This CDR3 region has 16 residues. Germline CDR1 MGHRA, CDR2 YSYEKL. CDR3 sequence: CASSQVGGSSYNEQFF.

The CDR3 loop is CASSESMGGSYNEQFF. The chain combines TRBV10-2 with TRBJ2-1. The CDR3 totals 16 residues. The germline V gene has CDR1 WSHSY and CDR2 SAAADI.

The gene calls are TRBV18 and TRBJ2-2. Germline CDR1 is KGHSH and CDR2 is LQKENI. The CDR3 consists of 15 residues. This chain's CDR3 is CASSGPTESTGELFF.

V usage is TRBV29-1 and J usage is TRBJ2-1; TCRdb's D gene call, TRBD1, goes unchecked for lack of DNA. CDR1 is SQVTM, CDR2 ANQGSEA, per germline. The CDR3 totals 13 residues. The CDR3 spells CSLLGGSYNEQFF.

The chain has TRBV9 and TRBJ2-1; TCRdb's D gene call, TRBD2, goes unchecked for lack of DNA. Germline loops: CDR1 SGDLS, CDR2 YYNGEE. This CDR3 contains 15 residues. The CDR3: CASTTMSAGGNEQFF.

V and J are TRBV13 and TRBJ2-6; TCRdb's assignment of TRBD1 cannot be checked, as there is no DNA. This CDR3 is built from 16 residues. Germline V gene data show CDR1 as PRHDT and CDR2 as FYEKMQ (reference sequence). The CDR3 reads CASSNRDSSGANVLTF.

The rearrangement joins TRBV7-3 to TRBJ1-1. Germline V gene data show CDR1 as SGHTA and CDR2 as FQGTGA. This CDR3 spans 13 amino acids. The CDR3 loop is CASSSLDGTEAFF.

The CDR3 loop is CSVVAEHSNYGYTF. This rearrangement joins TRBV29-1 to TRBJ1-2. Germline values: CDR1 SQVTM, CDR2 ANQGSEA. The length of the CDR3 is 14 residues.

This chain uses TRBV20-1 with TRBJ2-3; the D call of TRBD1 rests on TCRdb alone, since no DNA is present to check it. This CDR3 has 12 amino acids. Germline V gives CDR1 DFQATT, CDR2 SNEGSKA (reference sequence). The CDR3 protein is CSARPGGDTQYF.

CDR3 sequence: CSAGQEDNSPLHF. V gene TRBV20-1 combines with J gene TRBJ1-6. The CDR3 is 13 residues long. The V gene's germline CDR1 is DFQATT and CDR2 SNEGSKA (reference sequence).

This chain connects TRBV29-1 to TRBJ2-1; TCRdb gives TRBD2 as the D gene, but with no DNA this cannot be confirmed. This CDR3 spans 13 amino acids. Germline-derived CDR1 and CDR2 are SQVTM and ANQGSEA. CDR3 amino acids: CSARGEGDNEQFF.

This sequence joins TRBV3-1 and TRBJ2-7; TCRdb outputs TRBD1, but without DNA this stays unchecked. Per germline, CDR1 LGHDT and CDR2 YNNKEL (reference sequence). This CDR3 has 18 amino acids. The CDR3 region is CASSQVRPRTGNYYEQYF.

V and J are TRBV10-3 and TRBJ1-1; TCRdb's D call of TRBD1 is untestable without DNA. From germline, CDR1 is ENHRY and CDR2 SYGVKD. The CDR3 totals 14 residues. CDR3: CAISEGGANTEAFF.

The V gene is TRBV19, the J gene TRBJ2-7; there is no DNA to check the TCRdb D call of TRBD1. Germline CDR1 reads LNHDA; CDR2 reads SQIVND (reference sequence). The CDR3 has 14 residues. The CDR3 is CASTPDRGDYEQYF. Full variable domain (missing parts from reference TRBV19 and TRBJ2-7): DGGITQSPKYLFRKEGQNVTLSCEQNLNHDAMYWYRQDPGQGLRLIYYSQIVNDFQKGDIAEGYSVSREKKESFPLTVTSAQKNPTAFYLCASTPDRGDYEQYFGPGTRLTVT.

This chain uses TRBV28 with TRBJ1-6; TCRdb proposes TRBD1, but this gene call is untestable without DNA. Germline CDR1 reads MDHEN; CDR2 reads SYDVKM. The CDR3 contains 13 residues. The CDR3 region is CASTIRGPSPLHF.

The chain combines TRBV20-1 with TRBJ2-1; TCRdb's assignment of TRBD2 cannot be checked, as there is no DNA. This CDR3 comprises 15 residues. Germline V gene data show CDR1 as DFQATT and CDR2 as SNEGSKA (reference sequence). The CDR3 here is CSARMRGRAYNEQFF.

The rearrangement joins TRBV28 to TRBJ1-1. The germline CDR1 and CDR2 sequences are MDHEN and SYDVKM. The CDR3 length is 16 residues. The CDR3: CASTISHWDGNTEAFF.